Below, 28 T cell receptor beta chains from the same sample are listed, as sequenced in a study of blood T cell repertoires in COVID-19. Method: immunoSEQ multiplex PCR; TCRdb's copy keeps in-frame clones and lacks some. The table lists around 180,000 clones, approximately 87% of them singletons. Sequencing used peripheral blood. Source of these receptors: a person aged 70 to 85 with COVID-19, enrolled during active disease.

The rearrangement links TRBV28 to TRBJ1-4, with D possibly TRBD1 on 5 matching bases. Trimming pared 6 bases from V and 4 bases from J, leaving 12 bases between. The CDR3 has 14 amino acids. CDR1 and CDR2 (germline): MDHEN, SYDVKM. CDR3 bases: TGTGCCAGCAGACGACAGCAGGGTAATGAAAAACTGTTTTTT. This codes for CASRRQQGNEKLFF.

The J gene is TRBJ2-7, the V gene TRBV19; D gene unclear. V dropped 2 bases and J dropped 4 bases, with 15 bases sitting between them. The CDR3 spans 15 residues. Germline CDR1 and CDR2: LNHDA and SQIVND (reference sequence). The CDR3 spells CASSIRGQITYEQYF. The DNA for the CDR3 is TGTGCCAGTAGTATAAGAGGCCAGATAACTTACGAGCAGTACTTC. Drawing the rest from reference TRBV19 and TRBJ2-7, the complete variable domain is DGGITQSPKYLFRKEGQNVTLSCEQNLNHDAMYWYRQDPGQGLRLIYYSQIVNDFQKGDIAEGYSVSREKKESFPLTVTSAQKNPTAFYLCASSIRGQITYEQYFGPGTRLTVT.

This chain connects TRBV28 to TRBJ2-7; D possibly corresponds to TRBD2 (6 bases). The CDR3 is 14 amino acids. CDR1 is MDHEN and CDR2 is SYDVKM in the germline V gene. With 5 bases removed from V and 3 bases from J, the gap between germline ends came to 14 bases. The CDR3 bases are TGTGCCAGCAGTATCGCAGGGAGGAACTACGAGCAGTACTTC. Amino acids: CASSIAGRNYEQYF. Full variable domain (remainder filled in from reference TRBV28 and TRBJ2-7): DVKVTQSSRYLVKRTGEKVFLECVQDMDHENMFWYRQDPGLGLRLIYFSYDVKMKEKGDIPEGYSVSREKKERFSLILESASTNQTSMYLCASSIAGRNYEQYFGPGTRLTVT.

The chain uses TRBV28 and TRBJ2-7; the match to TRBD2 covers 8 bases. The CDR3 sequence is 14 residues long. Looked up from germline, CDR1 is MDHEN and CDR2 is SYDVKM. The ends lost 3 bases at V and 6 bases at J; junction bases unmatched: 7. The CDR3 is CASSFQLAALEQYF. CDR3 nucleotides: TGTGCCAGCAGTTTCCAACTAGCGGCCCTCGAGCAGTACTTC.

This rearrangement joins TRBV7-2 to TRBJ2-4, with TRBD2 matching 8 bases. CDR3 size: 13 residues. Germline V CDR1 and CDR2: SGHTA, FQGNSA. J was trimmed by 8 bases and V by 4 bases; bases with no gene match: 4. CDR3 in amino acids: CASSSGTSDIQYF. CDR3 bases: TGTGCCAGCAGCTCCGGGACTAGTGACATTCAGTACTTC. Complete variable domain (other parts from reference TRBV7-2 and TRBJ2-4): GAGVSQSPSNKVTEKGKDVELRCDPISGHTALYWYRQSLGQGLEFLIYFQGNSAPDKSGLPSDRFSAERTGGSVSTLTIQRTQQEDSAVYLCASSSGTSDIQYFGAGTRLSVL.

The sample holds one count of this clone. This sequence joins TRBV29-1 and TRBJ1-2; 8 nucleotides agree with TRBD1. The CDR3 length is 10 residues. Germline V gene data show CDR1 as SQVTM and CDR2 as ANQGSEA. The junction had 4 bases not matched to a gene; V was cut back by 8 bases and J by 8 bases. CDR3 coding DNA: TGCAGCCCGGACAGGGACGGCTACACCTTC. It yields the protein CSPDRDGYTF. Full variable domain (rest looked up from reference TRBV29-1 and TRBJ1-2): SAVISQKPSRDICQRGTSLTIQCQVDSQVTMMFWYRQQPGQSLTLIATANQGSEATYESGFVIDKFPISRPNLTFSTLTVSNMSPEDSSIYLCSPDRDGYTFGSGTRLTVV.

This chain links TRBV19 with TRBJ1-2; tentatively, D is TRBD1 (6 bases). The CDR3 runs 14 residues. The germline V gene has CDR1 LNHDA and CDR2 SQIVND (reference sequence). V was shortened by 6 bases and J by 5 bases, with 16 bases between the two germline ends. For the CDR3, the DNA is TGTGCCAGTAGAGTATCACAAGGGGGATATGGCTACACCTTC. This encodes CASRVSQGGYGYTF.

This clone was recorded only once. This chain joins TRBV5-1 and TRBJ1-3; maybe TRBD1 (5 bases). CDR1 and CDR2 from the germline V gene are SGHRS and YFSETQ. The CDR3 sequence is 15 residues long. Between the trimmed V and J ends, which lost 0 bases and 0 bases, there was a span of 7 bases. This CDR3 reads CASSLAGDSGNTIYF. In DNA form, the CDR3 reads TGCGCCAGCAGCTTGGCGGGGGACTCTGGAAACACCATATATTTT. The full variable domain, completed using reference TRBV5-1 and TRBJ1-3, is KAGVTQTPRYLIKTRGQQVTLSCSPISGHRSVSWYQQTPGQGLQFLFEYFSETQRNKGNFPGRFSGRQFSNSRSEMNVSTLELGDSALYLCASSLAGDSGNTIYFGEGSWLTVV.

The chain uses TRBV5-6 and TRBJ1-5, with 10 positions matching TRBD1. CDR3 size: 16 residues. Germline lookup yields CDR1 SGHDT and CDR2 YYEEEE. V dropped 4 bases and J dropped 6; count of bases not matched to a gene: 10. The CDR3 DNA reads TGTGCCAGCAGCGTTCTGGGACAGGGGATAGGTCAGCCCCAGCATTTT. This codes for CASSVLGQGIGQPQHF. Full variable domain (missing parts from reference TRBV5-6 and TRBJ1-5): DAGVTQSPTHLIKTRGQQVTLRCSPKSGHDTVSWYQQALGQGPQFIFQYYEEEERQRGNFPDRFSGHQFPNYSSELNVNALLLGDSALYLCASSVLGQGIGQPQHFGDGTRLSIL.

This chain links TRBV12-3 or TRBV12-4 with TRBJ1-5, with D maybe TRBD1 (5 bases). This CDR3 contains 13 residues. The V gene lost 6 bases and the J gene lost 7 bases, with 13 bases spanning the gap. The CDR3 DNA reads TGTGCCAGCAGGAGCAGGGCAGGGCAGCCCCAGCATTTT. Its translation is CASRSRAGQPQHF.

The rearrangement links TRBV11-3 to TRBJ2-7, with TRBD2 matching 9 bases. The CDR3 totals 13 residues. The J segment lost 3 bases and the V segment lost 5 bases, leaving 2 bases of the junction unmatched. Germline CDR1 reads SGHNT; CDR2 reads YENEEA. This CDR3 is CASSPSGIYEQYF. In DNA form, the CDR3 reads TGTGCCAGCAGCCCTAGCGGGATCTACGAGCAGTACTTC. Filled out from reference TRBV11-3 and TRBJ2-7, the complete variable domain reads EAGVVQSPRYKIIEKKQPVAFWCNPISGHNTLYWYLQNLGQGPELLIRYENEEAVDDSQLPKDRFSAERLKGVDSTLKIQPAELGDSAVYLCASSPSGIYEQYFGPGTRLTVT.

The rearrangement links TRBV6-5 to TRBJ2-1; D gene uncertain. The germline V gene has CDR1 MNHEY and CDR2 SVGAGI. The CDR3 contains 12 residues. V was clipped by 6 bases and J by 8 bases, with 11 bases between them. The CDR3 DNA reads TGTGCCAGCAGACTCGGTTCCGATGAGCAGTTCTTC. Amino acids: CASRLGSDEQFF.

V gene TRBV5-1 combines with J gene TRBJ2-5, with D hard to call. V was pared by 0 bases and J by 5 bases, with 5 bases between. The CDR3 is 12 residues long. CDR1 SGHRS and CDR2 YFSETQ come from the germline V gene. CDR3 nucleotide sequence: TGCGCCAGCAGCTTGGATAGTGAGACCCAGTACTTC. Its translation is CASSLDSETQYF.

The rearrangement joins TRBV2 to TRBJ2-2; tentatively, D is TRBD1 (5 bases). The CDR3 has 14 residues. Trimming removed 6 bases from V and 3 bases from J, with 11 bases in between. CDR1 and CDR2 from the germline V gene are SNHLY and FYNNEI. CDR3 amino acids: CASRGQTYTGELFF. CDR3 nucleotide sequence: TGTGCCAGCAGGGGGCAGACCTACACCGGGGAGCTGTTTTTT.

The chain links TRBV2 to TRBJ2-7; D not certain. Trimming pared 6 bases from V and 7 bases from J, leaving 13 bases between. Germline CDR1 reads SNHLY; CDR2 reads FYNNEI. The CDR3 loop spans 12 amino acids. As DNA, the CDR3 is TGTGCCAGCAGCCGACGGGTGGGTGAGCAGTACTTC. Residues: CASSRRVGEQYF.

This clone turned up a few times. This chain uses TRBV9 with TRBJ2-3, with a possible D match to TRBD2 (6 bases). Germline CDR1 is SGDLS and CDR2 is YYNGEE. The CDR3 is 14 residues long. V shed 3 bases and J shed 4 bases, with 12 bases lying between them. In nucleotides, the CDR3 is TGTGCCAGCAGCGCCCGACTAGATCCAGATACGCAGTATTTT. Its protein product is CASSARLDPDTQYF.

This clone was found once. At one end, the junction sequence differs from germline, possibly due to a read error. This chain links TRBV24-1 with TRBJ2-7; D is perhaps TRBD1 (6 bases). The CDR3 length is 11 residues. Germline lookup yields CDR1 KGHDR and CDR2 SFDVKD. The CDR3 sequence is CATSERDRLIF. Written as DNA, the CDR3 is TGTGCCACCAGTGAACGAGACAGGTTGATCTTC.

In this sample, this clone turned up once. The genes are TRBV18 and TRBJ2-5, with D unresolved. The V gene's germline CDR1 is KGHSH and CDR2 LQKENI. The V end was cut by 3 bases, the J end by 6 bases, with 5 bases between. The CDR3 covers 11 residues. CDR3 in amino acids: CASSPDKTQYF. CDR3 coding DNA: TGTGCCAGCTCACCCGACAAGACCCAGTACTTC. The full variable domain, completed using reference TRBV18 and TRBJ2-5, is NAGVMQNPRHLVRRRGQEARLRCSPMKGHSHVYWYRQLPEEGLKFMVYLQKENIIDESGMPKERFSAEFPKEGPSILRIQQVVRGDSAAYFCASSPDKTQYFGPGTRLLVL.

The chain employs TRBV7-9 and TRBJ1-3; D call uncertain. Germline V gene lookup returns CDR1 SEHNR and CDR2 FQNEAQ (reference sequence). This CDR3 spans 15 amino acids. The V and J ends lost 5 bases and 5 bases respectively, with 16 bases between them. This CDR3 is CASSPVDGRRNTIYF. In DNA, the CDR3 is TGTGCCAGCAGCCCTGTGGACGGGAGGAGAAACACCATATATTTT. The full variable domain, its missing parts supplied by reference TRBV7-9 and TRBJ1-3, is DTGVSQNPRHKITKRGQNVTFRCDPISEHNRLYWYRQTLGQGPEFLTYFQNEAQLEKSRLLSDRFSAERPKGSFSTLEIQRTEQGDSAMYLCASSPVDGRRNTIYFGEGSWLTVV.

V is TRBV5-1 and J is TRBJ2-7; 8 nucleotides match TRBD2. With 0 bases clipped from V and 0 bases from J, the junction kept 2 bases outside the gene matches. CDR1 SGHRS and CDR2 YFSETQ come from the germline V gene. CDR3 length: 15 amino acids. The chain's CDR3 is CASSLVGTSSYEQYF. Written as DNA, the CDR3 is TGCGCCAGCAGCTTGGTAGGGACTAGCTCCTACGAGCAGTACTTC.

V usage is TRBV28 and J usage is TRBJ1-2; D gene ambiguous. The CDR3 extends over 14 amino acids. Trimming stripped 4 bases from V and 7 bases from J, with 16 bases between. The germline gives CDR1 MDHEN, CDR2 SYDVKM. The CDR3 here is CASSSPLRAGGYTF. DNA for the CDR3: TGTGCCAGCAGTTCCCCTCTCCGGGCGGGTGGCTACACCTTC.

This chain connects TRBV7-2 to TRBJ2-1; 15 bases line up with TRBD2. Germline V gene data show CDR1 as SGHTA and CDR2 as FQGNSA. V dropped 4 bases and J dropped 9; count of bases not matched to a gene: 7. The CDR3 is 16 residues long. This chain's CDR3 is CASSSTPGLAGGEQFF. The CDR3 DNA reads as TGTGCCAGCAGCTCAACTCCGGGACTAGCGGGAGGTGAGCAGTTCTTC.

This chain joins TRBV29-1 and TRBJ1-1; D might be TRBD1 (5 bases). The germline V gene encodes CDR1 SQVTM and CDR2 ANQGSEA. V was pared by 5 bases and J by 1 base, with 14 bases between. This CDR3 region has 14 residues. For the CDR3, the DNA is TGCAGCGTTTCCGGTCTTGGGGCGAACACTGAAGCTTTCTTT. Translation: CSVSGLGANTEAFF.

The chain joins TRBV6-5 to TRBJ1-2; tentatively, D is TRBD1 (6 bases). The CDR3 covers 13 residues. Germline CDR1 is MNHEY and CDR2 is SVGAGI. V lost 1 base, J lost 8 bases, and 11 bases lay in between. The CDR3 DNA reads as TGTGCCAGCAGTTACTTTGGGGGCCAAGGCTACACCTTC. This codes for CASSYFGGQGYTF.

The V gene is TRBV4-1, the J gene TRBJ1-5, with 9 bases aligning to TRBD1. Trimming cost V 1 base and J 9 bases; bases outside gene matches: 4. The V gene's germline CDR1 is MGHRA and CDR2 YSYEKL. The CDR3 contains 14 residues. The CDR3 loop is CASSQGDREGPQHF. CDR3 sequence (DNA): TGCGCCAGCAGCCAAGGGGACAGGGAGGGGCCCCAGCATTTT.

The chain carries TRBV5-4 and TRBJ2-5; no clear D. CDR3 length: 15 amino acids. Looked up from germline, CDR1 is SGHNT and CDR2 is YYREEE (reference sequence). Trimming took 3 bases from V and 0 from J, leaving 12 bases between them. CDR3 sequence: CASSSPTSNQETQYF. The DNA for the CDR3 is TGTGCCAGCAGCTCCCCAACTTCCAACCAAGAGACCCAGTACTTC.

The chain combines TRBV28 with TRBJ1-1; a possible D gene is TRBD1 (6 bases). The CDR3 sequence is 18 residues long. CDR1 is MDHEN and CDR2 is SYDVKM in the germline V gene. V was trimmed by 6 bases and J by 2 bases, leaving 25 bases between them. This CDR3 is CASSLTRQVRPRNTEAFF. The CDR3 DNA follows: TGTGCCAGCAGCCTCACAAGACAGGTCCGCCCTCGAAACACTGAAGCTTTCTTT. The whole variable domain, remainder taken from reference TRBV28 and TRBJ1-1, is DVKVTQSSRYLVKRTGEKVFLECVQDMDHENMFWYRQDPGLGLRLIYFSYDVKMKEKGDIPEGYSVSREKKERFSLILESASTNQTSMYLCASSLTRQVRPRNTEAFFGQGTRLTVV.

V and J are TRBV5-6 and TRBJ1-2, with D uncertain. CDR3 length: 14 residues. Trimming stripped 4 bases from V and 1 base from J, with 11 bases between. CDR1 and CDR2 from the germline V gene are SGHDT and YYEEEE. The CDR3 DNA reads as TGTGCCAGCAGCCTGGCCCGGTTTAACTATGGCTACACCTTC. Encoded protein: CASSLARFNYGYTF.